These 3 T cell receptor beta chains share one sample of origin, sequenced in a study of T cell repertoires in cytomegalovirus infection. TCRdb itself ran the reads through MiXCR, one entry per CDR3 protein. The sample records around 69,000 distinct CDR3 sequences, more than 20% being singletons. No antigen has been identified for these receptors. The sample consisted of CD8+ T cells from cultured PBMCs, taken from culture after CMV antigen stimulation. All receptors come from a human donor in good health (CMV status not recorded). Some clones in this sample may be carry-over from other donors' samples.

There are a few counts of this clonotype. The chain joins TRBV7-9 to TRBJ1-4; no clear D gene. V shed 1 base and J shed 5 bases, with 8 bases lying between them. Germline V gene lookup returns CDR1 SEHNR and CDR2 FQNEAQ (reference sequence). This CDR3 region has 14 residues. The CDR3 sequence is CASSLGSLNEKLFF. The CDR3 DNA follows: TGTGCCAGCAGCTTAGGGAGTTTGAATGAAAAACTGTTTTTT.

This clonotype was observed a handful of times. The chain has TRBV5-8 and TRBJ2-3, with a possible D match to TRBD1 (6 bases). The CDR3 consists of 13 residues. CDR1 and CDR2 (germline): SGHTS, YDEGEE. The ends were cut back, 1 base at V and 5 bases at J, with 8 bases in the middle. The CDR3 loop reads CASSLRDKDTQYF. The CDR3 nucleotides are TGTGCCAGCAGCTTGCGGGACAAAGATACGCAGTATTTT.

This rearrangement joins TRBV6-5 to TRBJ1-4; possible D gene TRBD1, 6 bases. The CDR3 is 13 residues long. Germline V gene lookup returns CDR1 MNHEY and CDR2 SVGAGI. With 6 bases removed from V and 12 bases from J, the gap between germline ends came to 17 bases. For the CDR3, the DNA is TGTGCCAGCAGCCCCGAAGGGGGGAGAGAACTGTTTTTT. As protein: CASSPEGGRELFF.